This T cell receptor beta chain was profiled in a study of blood T cell repertoires in COVID-19. Turning to the study itself: The samples span acute and convalescent COVID-19 from the United States, Italy and Spain. PBMCs, B-cell-depleted T cells, or T cells provided the cDNA or gDNA that made up the material.

Trimming took 5 bases from V and 3 from J, leaving 16 bases between them. CDR3 length: 15 amino acids. Germline loops: CDR1 LNHNV, CDR2 YYDKDF (reference sequence). Authors' methods: Amplified reference gene primers provided the basis for estimating nucleated cell counts. Assay used: immunoSEQ multiplex PCR; TCRdb lists only in-frame clones, some missing. V and J calls and clone size are those listed in that table; D and trimming were worked out from the DNA. The profile shows hundreds of thousands of clones, over 80% of them singletons. Material: peripheral blood. This TCR was sampled from a man aged 40-50 years with acute or convalescent COVID-19. This rearrangement joins TRBV15 to TRBJ1-2; weak D call: TRBD1 (6 bases). DNA of the CDR3: TGTGCCACCAGCGAACAGGGTTTCCCTTACTATGGCTACACCTTC. Encoded protein: CATSEQGFPYYGYTF.